One sample yielded the 28 T cell receptor beta chains listed below, sequenced in a study of control samples from healthy donors and cancer patients. Clones were read by immunoSEQ multiplex PCR, and TCRdb kept only the in-frame ones, dropping some. The sample lists 150,000 or so clones; over 75% were seen once. The sequencing input was blood. The source is a middle-aged man in good health.

This chain's CDR3 is CRNSLGPGNEKLFF. As DNA, the CDR3 is TGCAGGAATAGCCTCGGGCCGGGGAATGAAAAACTGTTTTTT. The chain has TRBV29-1 and TRBJ1-4, with D uncertain. Germline V lookup: CDR1 SQVTM, CDR2 ANQGSEA. This CDR3 is 14 amino acids long. Supplemented by reference TRBV29-1 and TRBJ1-4, the full variable domain reads SAVISQKPSRDICQRGTSLTIQCQVDSQVTMMFWYRQQPGQSLTLIATANQGSEATYESGFVIDKFPISRPNLTFSTLTVSNMSPEDSSIYLCRNSLGPGNEKLFFGSGTQLSVL.

V gene TRBV7-9 combines with J gene TRBJ2-1; D may be TRBD1 (6 bases). Germline assignment: CDR1 SEHNR and CDR2 FQNEAQ (reference sequence). The length of the CDR3 is 17 residues. Trimming cost V 5 bases and J 0 bases, with 17 bases left between them. CDR3 in DNA: TGTGCCAGCAGCCCACGGACAGACCCGAGCTCCTACAATGAGCAGTTCTTC. This sequence encodes CASSPRTDPSSYNEQFF.

This chain connects TRBV13 to TRBJ1-2; no firm D call. This CDR3 spans 15 amino acids. Germline assignment: CDR1 PRHDT and CDR2 FYEKMQ (reference sequence). V lost 2 bases and J lost 5, with 15 bases in between. CDR3 residues: CASSLWRVPTYGYTF. The CDR3 region has the DNA TGTGCCAGCAGCTTATGGAGGGTTCCGACGTATGGCTACACCTTC.

The genes are TRBV6-2 or TRBV6-3 and TRBJ2-7; TRBD1 aligns across 11 bases. The junction had 11 bases not matched to a gene; V was cut back by 5 bases and J by 5 bases. Germline CDR1 MNHEY, CDR2 SVGEGT. CDR3 length equals 16 residues. CDR3 nucleotide sequence: TGTGCCAGCAGTCGCCGATGGGACAGGGGGACCCACGAGCAGTACTTC. Its translation is CASSRRWDRGTHEQYF.

The chain recombines TRBV5-1 with TRBJ1-2; 7 nucleotides line up with TRBD1. With V trimmed by 0 bases and J by 4 bases, 3 bases remained unmatched. The CDR3 spans 14 residues. Germline values: CDR1 SGHRS, CDR2 YFSETQ. Here the CDR3 DNA reads TGCGCCAGCAGCTTGGTACAGGGGAGCTATGGCTACACCTTC. Protein: CASSLVQGSYGYTF.

This rearrangement joins TRBV30 to TRBJ1-6, with 8 bases aligning to TRBD1. Germline lookup yields CDR1 GTSNPN and CDR2 SVGIG (reference sequence). V trimming: 1 base; J trimming: 5 bases; junction bases outside the gene matches: 7. The CDR3 runs 16 residues. Here the CDR3 reads CAWSGERQGNNSPLHF. CDR3 coding DNA: TGTGCCTGGAGTGGGGAGAGACAGGGGAATAATTCACCCCTCCACTTT.

V gene TRBV13 combines with J gene TRBJ1-2; weak D call: TRBD1 (5 bases). The CDR3 has 15 amino acids. Trimming removed 6 bases from V and 0 bases from J, with 14 bases in between. The V gene's germline CDR1 is PRHDT and CDR2 FYEKMQ (reference sequence). The CDR3 sequence: CASRLTGEANYGYTF. The CDR3 DNA reads as TGTGCCAGCAGGCTAACAGGCGAAGCTAACTATGGCTACACCTTC.

This chain uses TRBV20-1 with TRBJ2-1, with no clear D. CDR3 size: 12 residues. Germline assignment: CDR1 DFQATT and CDR2 SNEGSKA (reference sequence). The germline V and J ends were trimmed by 3 bases and 8 bases, with 11 bases remaining between them. The CDR3 sequence: CSASLGTDEQFF. The CDR3 DNA sequence: TGCAGTGCTAGTTTGGGTACTGATGAGCAGTTCTTC.

The chain couples TRBV6-5 to TRBJ1-1; D unclear. The CDR3 length is 12 residues. Germline CDR1 MNHEY, CDR2 SVGAGI. Trimming shortened V by 7 bases and J by 1 base, and 7 bases separated the two germline ends. The CDR3 nucleotides read TGTGCCAGCATCGGGGAGAACACTGAAGCTTTCTTT. As protein: CASIGENTEAFF.

V gene TRBV6-4 combines with J gene TRBJ2-3; no definite D call. CDR3 length: 14 amino acids. V was cut by 3 bases and J by 0 bases, with 7 bases left in between. Germline V gene sequence: CDR1 MRHNA, CDR2 SNTAGT. The CDR3 DNA sequence: TGTGCCAGCAGTGAAGAGGACAGCACAGATACGCAGTATTTT. Translation gives CASSEEDSTDTQYF.

The gene calls are TRBV2 and TRBJ2-5; D possibly corresponds to TRBD2 (5 bases). CDR3 length: 14 residues. Deletions cut 2 bases from V and 3 bases from J, with 10 bases between. The germline gives CDR1 SNHLY, CDR2 FYNNEI. CDR3 DNA sequence: TGTGCCAGCAGTGAAAACCGGGGAGAAGAGACCCAGTACTTC. Protein sequence: CASSENRGEETQYF.

The chain recombines TRBV28 with TRBJ1-3; D not certain. The V and J ends lost 9 bases and 0 bases respectively, with 12 bases between them. Germline V gene lookup returns CDR1 MDHEN and CDR2 SYDVKM. This CDR3 is built from 14 residues. This chain's CDR3 is CASHTTSSGNTIYF. CDR3 DNA: TGTGCCAGTCACACGACTAGCTCTGGAAACACCATATATTTT.

V is TRBV5-6 and J is TRBJ2-7; TRBD1 might be the D (5 bases). Germline-derived CDR1 and CDR2 are SGHDT and YYEEEE. The CDR3 runs 14 residues. V gave up 0 bases and J gave up 2 bases, with 9 bases separating them. The CDR3 protein is CASSLGQLTYEQYF. CDR3 in DNA: TGTGCCAGCAGCTTGGGACAGTTAACCTACGAGCAGTACTTC.

The count of this clone is one. The V gene is TRBV11-1, the J gene TRBJ2-4; tentatively, D is TRBD1 (5 bases). In germline, CDR1 is SGHAT, CDR2 FQDESV (reference sequence). This CDR3 comprises 14 residues. Trimming shortened V by 4 bases and J by 2 bases, and 9 bases separated the two germline ends. Here the CDR3 DNA reads TGTGCCAGCAGCTCCAGGGCTTCCAAAAACATTCAGTACTTC. This sequence encodes CASSSRASKNIQYF.

The V call is TRBV27, the J call TRBJ1-1, with D unclear. Germline assignment: CDR1 MNHEY and CDR2 SMNVEV (reference sequence). CDR3 length: 15 residues. V lost 6 bases, J lost 0 bases, and 14 bases lay in between. This chain's CDR3 is CASSPAGGMNTEAFF. Here the CDR3 DNA reads TGTGCCAGCAGCCCCGCCGGAGGGATGAACACTGAAGCTTTCTTT.

The rearrangement uses TRBV3-1 (or the pseudogene TRBV3-2) and TRBJ2-1; 14 bases are shared with TRBD2. The V and J ends lost 6 bases and 0 bases, in that order; junction bases with no gene match: 13. Germline-derived CDR1 and CDR2 are LGHDT and YNNKEL (reference sequence). The CDR3 is 20 amino acids. CDR3 protein: CASSLTPGLAGDPSYNEQFF. The CDR3 region has the DNA TGTGCCAGCAGTTTGACACCGGGACTAGCGGGGGACCCCTCCTACAATGAGCAGTTCTTC.

This sequence joins TRBV18 and TRBJ2-7; D perhaps matches TRBD1 (6 bases). The CDR3 extends over 13 amino acids. Trimming pared 1 base from V and 6 bases from J, leaving 10 bases between. CDR1 is KGHSH and CDR2 is LQKENI in the germline V gene. The CDR3 coding sequence is TGTGCCAGCTCACCACACAGGGATTCCGAGCAGTACTTC. Translated, it gives CASSPHRDSEQYF. The whole variable domain, filled in from reference TRBV18 and TRBJ2-7, reads NAGVMQNPRHLVRRRGQEARLRCSPMKGHSHVYWYRQLPEEGLKFMVYLQKENIIDESGMPKERFSAEFPKEGPSILRIQQVVRGDSAAYFCASSPHRDSEQYFGPGTRLTVT.

The chain links TRBV30 to TRBJ2-7; D not resolved. The CDR3 is made up of 12 amino acids. Germline lookup yields CDR1 GTSNPN and CDR2 SVGIG (reference sequence). The ends were cut back, 0 bases at V and 2 bases at J, with 5 bases in the middle. CDR3 amino acids: CAWSVPAYEQYF. The CDR3 DNA sequence: TGTGCCTGGAGTGTCCCAGCCTACGAGCAGTACTTC.

This clone was seen only a few times. V and J are TRBV19 and TRBJ1-1; D gene ambiguous. Trimming removed 6 bases at V and 3 bases at J, with 14 bases between. Germline values: CDR1 LNHDA, CDR2 SQIVND (reference sequence). The CDR3 covers 14 residues. CDR3: CASRPLGRDTEAFF. The CDR3 DNA follows: TGTGCCAGTAGACCCCTGGGGAGGGACACTGAAGCTTTCTTT.

The chain links TRBV6-5 to TRBJ1-3; D is undetermined. The CDR3 has 14 amino acids. Trimming cost V 4 bases and J 0 bases, with 7 bases left between them. CDR1 is MNHEY and CDR2 is SVGAGI in the germline V gene. The DNA of the CDR3 is TGTGCCAGCAGTTCAGTGAGCTCTGGAAACACCATATATTTT. Its protein product is CASSSVSSGNTIYF.

The genes are TRBV4-1 and TRBJ1-3; D not certain. This CDR3 is 17 amino acids long. In germline, CDR1 is MGHRA, CDR2 YSYEKL. V was clipped by 3 bases and J by 0 bases, with 15 bases between them. For the CDR3, the DNA is TGCGCCAGCAGCCACCTCCAGTCGAGAATCTCTGGAAACACCATATATTTT. Translating gives CASSHLQSRISGNTIYF.

V gene TRBV2 combines with J gene TRBJ1-5, with D possibly being TRBD1 (5 bases). This CDR3 is 16 amino acids long. Trimming cost V 5 bases and J 3 bases, with 17 bases left between them. From germline, CDR1 is SNHLY and CDR2 FYNNEI. CDR3 amino acids: CASSTGQELYNQPQHF. The CDR3, as DNA: TGTGCCAGCAGTACGGGGCAGGAGTTATACAATCAGCCCCAGCATTTT.

The chain carries TRBV5-1 and TRBJ2-6; D ambiguous. Germline loops: CDR1 SGHRS, CDR2 YFSETQ. This CDR3 has 16 residues. Trimming stripped 0 bases from V and 0 bases from J, with 7 bases between. CDR3 sequence (DNA): TGCGCCAGCAGCTTGGCCGGAAACTCTGGGGCCAACGTCCTGACTTTC. Amino acid sequence: CASSLAGNSGANVLTF.

This chain connects TRBV2 to TRBJ2-5; the match to TRBD2 covers 12 bases. CDR1 and CDR2 (germline): SNHLY, FYNNEI. The V and J ends lost 5 bases and 3 bases, in that order; junction bases with no gene match: 7. The CDR3 is 16 residues long. CDR3 loop: CASSSSGGAGKETQYF. CDR3 DNA sequence: TGTGCCAGCAGTTCTAGCGGGGGGGCCGGGAAAGAGACCCAGTACTTC.

This clone was detected many times. The chain links TRBV7-9 to TRBJ1-2; D gene ambiguous. V gave up 5 bases and J gave up 4 bases, with 11 bases separating them. Germline assignment: CDR1 SEHNR and CDR2 FQNEAQ (reference sequence). CDR3 length: 13 residues. The CDR3 loop is CASSRELLYGYTF. CDR3 in DNA: TGTGCCAGCAGCCGAGAACTTCTCTATGGCTACACCTTC.

The chain carries TRBV5-4 and TRBJ2-2; 8 nucleotides match TRBD2. V gave up 5 bases and J gave up 2 bases; unmatched junction bases: 17. This CDR3 has 19 amino acids. Germline lookup yields CDR1 SGHNT and CDR2 YYREEE (reference sequence). CDR3 region: CASSNGGLASLDNTGELFF. The CDR3 DNA reads TGTGCCAGCAGTAACGGCGGACTAGCCTCCCTCGACAACACCGGGGAGCTGTTTTTT.

The chain recombines TRBV3-1 (or the pseudogene TRBV3-2) with TRBJ2-7, with D hard to call. This CDR3 region has 14 residues. CDR1 LGHDT and CDR2 YNNKEL come from the germline V gene (reference sequence). Between the trimmed V and J ends, which lost 4 bases and 2 bases, there was a span of 12 bases. CDR3 region: CASSLSGLAYEQYF. CDR3 sequence (DNA): TGTGCCAGCAGCCTATCCGGCTTGGCCTACGAGCAGTACTTC.

The V call is TRBV18, the J call TRBJ1-3; maybe TRBD1 (5 bases). Trimming stripped 8 bases from V and 4 bases from J, with 21 bases between. The CDR3 runs 16 residues. Germline lookup yields CDR1 KGHSH and CDR2 LQKENI. The CDR3 bases are TGTGCCAGCCTCGCCGGGACCTTAAACTCGGGAAACACCATATATTTT. Residues: CASLAGTLNSGNTIYF.